This TCR beta chain appears in the sequencing data of a study of cytomegalovirus exposure and HLA in healthy donors. General study points: Presence/absence analyses assumed roughly uniform sequencing depth across donors.

The PCR made use of 60 Vbeta and 13 Jbeta primers. Clones were sequenced by immunoSEQ multiplex PCR, and TCRdb holds only the in-frame ones, with some missing. The table includes roughly 250,000 clones, approximately 84% detected once. Trimming cost V 6 bases and J 0 bases, with 12 bases left between them. The CDR3 extends over 14 amino acids. Germline CDR1 LNHNV, CDR2 YYDKDF (reference sequence). For this clone: Antigen unknown.

The receptor was isolated from a woman between 40 and 55 years old in good health and CMV-seropositive. The V call is TRBV15, the J call TRBJ2-7; D remains ambiguous. Sequenced: PBMCs. In DNA, the CDR3 is TGTGCCACCAGAGAAGCCGTGAGCTCCTACGAGCAGTACTTC. This sequence encodes CATREAVSSYEQYF. Complete variable domain (other parts from reference TRBV15 and TRBJ2-7): DAMVIQNPRYQVTQFGKPVTLSCSQTLNHNVMYWYQQKSSQAPKLLFHYYDKDFNNEADTPDNFQSRRPNTSFCFLDIRSPGLGDTAMYLCATREAVSSYEQYFGPGTRLTVT.